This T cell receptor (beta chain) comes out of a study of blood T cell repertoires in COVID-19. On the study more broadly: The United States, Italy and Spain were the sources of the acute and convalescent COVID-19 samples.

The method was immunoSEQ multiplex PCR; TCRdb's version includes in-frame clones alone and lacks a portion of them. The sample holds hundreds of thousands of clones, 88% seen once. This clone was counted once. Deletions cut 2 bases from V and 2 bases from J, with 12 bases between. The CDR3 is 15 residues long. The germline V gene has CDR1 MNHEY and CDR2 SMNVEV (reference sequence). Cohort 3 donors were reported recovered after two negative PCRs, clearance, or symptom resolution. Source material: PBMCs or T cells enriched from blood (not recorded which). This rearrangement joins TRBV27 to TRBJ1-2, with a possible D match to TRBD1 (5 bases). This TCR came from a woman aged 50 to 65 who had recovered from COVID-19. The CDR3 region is CASSLLGAGNYGYTF. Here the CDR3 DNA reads TGTGCCAGCAGTTTACTAGGTGCAGGGAACTATGGCTACACCTTC.